Listed below are T cell receptor beta chains from one sample, sequenced in a study of early T cells in non-severe SARS-CoV-2 infection. TCRdb analysed the 5' RACE reads with MiXCR anew, one entry per CDR3 protein. The sample holds about 66,000 distinct CDR3 sequences; less than 15% are singletons and the top ten take about 7.7%. The sample taken for sequencing was whole blood. These receptor sequences come from an adult who was a healthcare worker with PCR-confirmed SARS-CoV-2 infection or an uninfected control (not recorded which). CDR3s include the opening cysteine and the closing phenylalanine or tryptophan. Fields, in order: clone size, V gene, D gene, J gene, CDR3 DNA, CDR3 protein. The D gene is left open where the match is weak. For some rows the clone size is stated as once, few or many, or as a class when expanded; others skip it.

few,TRBV4-3,TRBD1,TRBJ2-1,TGCGCCAGCAGCCAACCTGGACAGGGGGACTACAATGAGCAGTTCTTC,CASSQPGQGDYNEQFF
many,TRBV11-1,.,TRBJ2-1,TGTGCCAGCAGCTTAGAGGTCGGAGGCAATGAGCAGTTCTTC,CASSLEVGGNEQFF
many,TRBV12-3/TRBV12-4,.,TRBJ1-2,TGTGCCAGCAGTTTCTGGGGGCCTCCTTATGGCTACACCTTC,CASSFWGPPYGYTF
.,TRBV7-6,.,TRBJ1-5,TGTGCCAGCAGCTTAGAACAGGACGACGGCAATCAGCCCCAGCATTTT,CASSLEQDDGNQPQHF
.,TRBV20-1,.,TRBJ2-7,TGCAGTGCTAGTCTCGGGAACGAGCAGTACTTC,CSASLGNEQYF
many,TRBV20-1,.,TRBJ2-1,TGCAGTGCTCCCCCGGGTAGCGAACGAAAGAATGAGCAGTTCTTC,CSAPPGSERKNEQFF
many,TRBV19,.,TRBJ2-5,TGTGCCAGTAGTATCGGGGGACAAGAGACCCAGTACTTC,CASSIGGQETQYF
few,TRBV4-1,.,TRBJ2-3,TGCGCCAGCAGCCTGGAGGGCCCTGAAGATACGCAGTATTTT,CASSLEGPEDTQYF
.,TRBV5-1,.,TRBJ2-6,TGCGCCAGCAGTAGCACTGGGGCCAACGTCCTGACTTTC,CASSSTGANVLTF
.,TRBV6-2/TRBV6-3,.,TRBJ2-6,TGTGCCAGCAGTTCGGGACATCACACTATCTCTGGGGCCAACGTCCTGACTTTC,CASSSGHHTISGANVLTF
.,TRBV29-1,.,TRBJ2-3,TGCAGCGTTGAAGCAGGTGATAGCACAGATACGCAGTATTTT,CSVEAGDSTDTQYF
few,TRBV3-1,.,TRBJ1-2,TGTGCCAGCAGCCAACTCCAGGGGCGTGGCTACACCTTC,CASSQLQGRGYTF
many,TRBV7-9,.,TRBJ1-2,TGTGCCAGCAGCTTAGCAGCGGGCAATGGCTACACCTTC,CASSLAAGNGYTF
few,TRBV9,TRBD2,TRBJ2-3,TGTGCCAGCAGCGTGAGCGGGGCCAGCACAGATACGCAGTATTTT,CASSVSGASTDTQYF
.,TRBV28,TRBD2,TRBJ2-1,TGTGCCAGCAGTTCATGGACTAGCGGCTCCTACAATGAGCAGTTCTTC,CASSSWTSGSYNEQFF
many,TRBV7-8,TRBD1,TRBJ2-2,TGTGCCAGCAGCTTAGGGTATCAGGGGGACACCGGGGAGCTGTTTTTT,CASSLGYQGDTGELFF
.,TRBV21-1,.,TRBJ2-5,TGTGCCAGCAGCAAAGTAGAGGGGGAGGGTTGGGAGACCCAGTACTTC,CASSKVEGEGWETQYF
few,TRBV6-5,TRBD2,TRBJ2-1,TGTGCCACCGGAGCGGGAGGGTCCAATGAGCAGTTCTTC,CATGAGGSNEQFF
few,TRBV9,.,TRBJ2-7,TGTGCCAGCAGCCCCCGAAGCCTCCCTGCCGAGCAGTACTTC,CASSPRSLPAEQYF
few,TRBV20-1,.,TRBJ2-7,TGCAGTGCCAGAGAGCGGGCAGGGGAATTCAACGAGCAGTACTTC,CSARERAGEFNEQYF
many,TRBV5-4,.,TRBJ2-1,TGTGCCAGCAGCCCCCAGGGGGGTCTTAGCTCCTACAATGAGCAGTTCTTC,CASSPQGGLSSYNEQFF
.,TRBV29-1,.,TRBJ2-7,TGCAGCGCCCGGGACACCTCCTACGAGCAGTACTTC,CSARDTSYEQYF
many,TRBV6-5,.,TRBJ2-3,TGTGCCAGCACCGAAGGCCTAGTTGGAGATACGCAGTATTTT,CASTEGLVGDTQYF
many,TRBV29-1,TRBD1,TRBJ1-1,TGCAGCGTAGACAGGGGGAAGAGCACTGAAGCTTTCTTT,CSVDRGKSTEAFF
.,TRBV28,.,TRBJ1-2,TGTGCCAGCAACGTTCCTCCTCGGGAAGCCCCTCCGTTTTATGGCTACACCTTC,CASNVPPREAPPFYGYTF
.,TRBV6-5,.,TRBJ2-7,TGTGCCAGCAGTTACTCGAAAATCGAACTCGGGTACGAGCAGTACTTC,CASSYSKIELGYEQYF
few,TRBV12-3/TRBV12-4,.,TRBJ1-4,TGTGCCAGCAGTTTTCGGACAAAAAATGAAAAACTGTTTTTT,CASSFRTKNEKLFF
many,TRBV7-2,TRBD2,TRBJ2-1,TGTGCCAGCAGCTTATACGGACAGGGACTAGCGGGAGCGCGGGAAGAGCAGTTCTTC,CASSLYGQGLAGAREEQFF
few,TRBV28,TRBD2,TRBJ2-7,TGTGCCAGCAGTTTTTTTCCGTCTAGCGGCCACTACGAGCAGTACTTC,CASSFFPSSGHYEQYF
many,TRBV20-1,TRBD2,TRBJ2-7,TGCAGTGCTAGAGATCCAGCGGGGACCTACGAGCAGTACTTC,CSARDPAGTYEQYF
few,TRBV12-3/TRBV12-4,TRBD2,TRBJ2-1,TGTGCCAGCAGTTTACGAGCGGGAGGTGGCGATGAGCAGTTCTTC,CASSLRAGGGDEQFF
many,TRBV19,.,TRBJ2-2,TGTGCCAGCCGTCGCTCCCCGGCGGACACCGGGGAGCTGTTTTTT,CASRRSPADTGELFF
.,TRBV5-1,.,TRBJ1-6,TGCGCCAGCAGTGATGGCGGGGGACGGACTTCACCCCTCCACTTT,CASSDGGGRTSPLHF
few,TRBV3-1,TRBD2,TRBJ2-3,TGTGCCAGCAGCCGACTAGCGGGAGGGGCAGCAGATACGCAGTATTTT,CASSRLAGGAADTQYF
few,TRBV5-6,TRBD1,TRBJ2-2,TGTGCCAGCAGCTTGGTTGTGACAGGGGGCCTTGTCACCGGGGAGCTGTTTTTT,CASSLVVTGGLVTGELFF